Sequencing of this TCR beta chain was carried out in a study of blood T cell repertoires in COVID-19. Study background: The samples span acute and convalescent COVID-19 from the United States, Italy and Spain. PBMCs, B-cell-depleted T cells, or T cells provided the cDNA or gDNA that made up the material.

This table comes from immunoSEQ multiplex PCR, and its TCRdb copy is limited to in-frame clones, with some not included. The table includes under 200,000 clones, around nine tenths detected once. This clonotype originated in a man aged 18 to 35 with active or convalescent COVID-19. Source material: peripheral blood.

The CDR3 nucleotides are TGTGCCAGCAGCTTGGAGCCAGAGACCCAGTACTTC. Its protein is CASSLEPETQYF. The V and J genes are TRBV5-4 and TRBJ2-5; no clear D. Germline V gene sequence: CDR1 SGHNT, CDR2 YYREEE (reference sequence). V lost 0 bases to trimming and J lost 4 bases, with 4 bases between them. CDR3 length: 12 residues.